This T cell receptor beta chain was documented in a study of T-cell memory formation after mild COVID-19. TCRdb re-called the 5' RACE reads through MiXCR, storing one row per CDR3 protein. The table records 380,000 or so distinct CDR3 sequences, roughly an eighth of them present only once. As regards this clonotype: Sequence at one end of the junction differs from germline and may be a read error.

The germline CDR1 and CDR2 sequences are MDHEN and SYDVKM. The CDR3 has 11 amino acids. This clonotype was sampled from a man between 18 and 29 years old who had mild COVID-19 (a few samples of this study predate the infection). Cell type and time point are not known. Material for sequencing was PBMCs or a T cell subset sorted from them (not recorded which). The V and J genes are TRBV28 and TRBJ1-1; D is ambiguous. CDR3 sequence reads: CASCGNNEAFF. DNA for the CDR3: TGTGCCAGCTGCGGAAACAATGAAGCTTTCTTT.